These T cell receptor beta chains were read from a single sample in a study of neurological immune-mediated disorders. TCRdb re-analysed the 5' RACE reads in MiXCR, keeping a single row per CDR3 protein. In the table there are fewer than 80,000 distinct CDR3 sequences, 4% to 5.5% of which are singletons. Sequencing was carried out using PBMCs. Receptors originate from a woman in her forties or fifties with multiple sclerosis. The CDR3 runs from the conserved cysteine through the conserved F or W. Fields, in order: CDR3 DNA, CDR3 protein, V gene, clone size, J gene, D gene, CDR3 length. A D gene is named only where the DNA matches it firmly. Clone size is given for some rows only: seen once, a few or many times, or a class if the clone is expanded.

CDR3nt: TGCGCCAGCAGCTTGGTCGCAGGATTCACAGATACGCAGTATTTT
CDR3aa: CASSLVAGFTDTQYF
v_gene: TRBV5-1
abundance: many
j_gene: TRBJ2-3
d_gene: -
len: 15

CDR3nt: TGTGCCAGCACCCAAAGGGAGGAAAATCATGGCTACACCTTC
CDR3aa: CASTQREENHGYTF
v_gene: TRBV7-9
abundance: many
j_gene: TRBJ1-2
d_gene: -
len: 14

CDR3nt: TGTGCCAGCAGTGATATATTCCAAGAGACCCAGTACTTC
CDR3aa: CASSDIFQETQYF
v_gene: TRBV6-1
abundance: many
j_gene: TRBJ2-5
d_gene: -
len: 13

CDR3nt: TGTGCTGGACTAGGGTTCTCCTACAATGAGCAGTTCTTC
CDR3aa: CAGLGFSYNEQFF
v_gene: TRBV30
abundance: few
j_gene: TRBJ2-1
d_gene: TRBD2
len: 13

CDR3nt: TGTGCCAGCAGCTTGTCTAGCGAGATCGATACGCAGTATTTT
CDR3aa: CASSLSSEIDTQYF
v_gene: TRBV5-5
abundance: many
j_gene: TRBJ2-3
d_gene: -
len: 14

CDR3nt: TGTGCCAGCTCATTAACAGGGCCGGATACGCAGTATTTT
CDR3aa: CASSLTGPDTQYF
v_gene: TRBV18
abundance: few
j_gene: TRBJ2-3
d_gene: -
len: 13

CDR3nt: TGTGCCAGCAGTTTGTCGGGGGGGAATCAGCCCCAGCATTTT
CDR3aa: CASSLSGGNQPQHF
v_gene: TRBV12-3/TRBV12-4
abundance: many
j_gene: TRBJ1-5
d_gene: -
len: 14

CDR3nt: TGTGCCAGCAGCTTACGGGGGATCGGTGGGACCCAGTACTTC
CDR3aa: CASSLRGIGGTQYF
v_gene: TRBV7-3
abundance: -
j_gene: TRBJ2-5
d_gene: -
len: 14

CDR3nt: TGTGCCAGCAGCGGGACAGGGCCCTACGAGCAGTACTTC
CDR3aa: CASSGTGPYEQYF
v_gene: TRBV6-2/TRBV6-3
abundance: many
j_gene: TRBJ2-7
d_gene: TRBD1
len: 13

CDR3nt: TGTGCCAGCAGCTCTCCCAGCACTGAAGCTTTCTTT
CDR3aa: CASSSPSTEAFF
v_gene: TRBV7-6
abundance: few
j_gene: TRBJ1-1
d_gene: -
len: 12

CDR3nt: TGTGCCAGCAGAACGACTAGCGGGGGTAACACCGGGGAGCTGTTTTTT
CDR3aa: CASRTTSGGNTGELFF
v_gene: TRBV7-8
abundance: many
j_gene: TRBJ2-2
d_gene: TRBD2
len: 16

CDR3nt: TGTGCCAGCTCACCCCCGACGGATTACGAATATACGCAGTATTTT
CDR3aa: CASSPPTDYEYTQYF
v_gene: TRBV18
abundance: many
j_gene: TRBJ2-3
d_gene: -
len: 15

CDR3nt: TGTGCCACCAGTGATCCCCGGCAGGGGATCCAGCCCCAGAATTTT
CDR3aa: CATSDPRQGIQPQNF
v_gene: TRBV24-1
abundance: -
j_gene: TRBJ1-5
d_gene: -
len: 15

CDR3nt: TGCAGTGCCCCCTCTCCAGTGGGGGGCCGGACTGAAGCTTTCTTT
CDR3aa: CSAPSPVGGRTEAFF
v_gene: TRBV20-1
abundance: -
j_gene: TRBJ1-1
d_gene: -
len: 15

CDR3nt: TGCGCCAGCAGCACCCTAGCGGGGGGAAGCACAGATACGCAGTATTTT
CDR3aa: CASSTLAGGSTDTQYF
v_gene: TRBV5-1
abundance: many
j_gene: TRBJ2-3
d_gene: TRBD2
len: 16

CDR3nt: TGTGCCAGCGGTAGACTAGCGGACGAGCAGTACTTC
CDR3aa: CASGRLADEQYF
v_gene: TRBV12-3/TRBV12-4
abundance: -
j_gene: TRBJ2-7
d_gene: TRBD2
len: 12

CDR3nt: TGCGCCAGCAGCCAAGATATAGACGCTTCCTACGAGCAGTACTTC
CDR3aa: CASSQDIDASYEQYF
v_gene: TRBV4-3
abundance: few
j_gene: TRBJ2-7
d_gene: -
len: 15

CDR3nt: TGCAGTGCTAGAAGCCAGGGTAGGACTGCTTTCTTT
CDR3aa: CSARSQGRTAFF
v_gene: TRBV20-1
abundance: many
j_gene: TRBJ1-1
d_gene: -
len: 12

CDR3nt: TGCGCCAGTTCAGAACAGGTTCCCGGGGAGCTGTTTTTT
CDR3aa: CASSEQVPGELFF
v_gene: TRBV5-1
abundance: many
j_gene: TRBJ2-2
d_gene: -
len: 13

CDR3nt: TGCGCCAGCAGCTTGGAACGAGTGACGAACACTGAAGCTTTCTTT
CDR3aa: CASSLERVTNTEAFF
v_gene: TRBV5-1
abundance: many
j_gene: TRBJ1-1
d_gene: -
len: 15

CDR3nt: TGTGCCAGCAGTATACGACAGGGTAGAGATGAAAAACTGTTTTTT
CDR3aa: CASSIRQGRDEKLFF
v_gene: TRBV27
abundance: few
j_gene: TRBJ1-4
d_gene: TRBD1
len: 15

CDR3nt: TGTGCCAGCAGTTTAGTGGATTCCTACGAGCAGTACTTC
CDR3aa: CASSLVDSYEQYF
v_gene: TRBV28
abundance: many
j_gene: TRBJ2-7
d_gene: -
len: 13

CDR3nt: TGCGCCAGCAGCCAAGATGGGGCAGACACTGAAGCTTTCTTT
CDR3aa: CASSQDGADTEAFF
v_gene: TRBV4-3
abundance: many
j_gene: TRBJ1-1
d_gene: -
len: 14

CDR3nt: TGTGCCAGCAGCGCACCTATTCTAGCGGGGATCCACAATGAGCAGTTCTTC
CDR3aa: CASSAPILAGIHNEQFF
v_gene: TRBV14
abundance: many
j_gene: TRBJ2-1
d_gene: TRBD2
len: 17

CDR3nt: TGCAGCGTTGAGCGGGGGCCCTATGGCTACACCTTC
CDR3aa: CSVERGPYGYTF
v_gene: TRBV29-1
abundance: few
j_gene: TRBJ1-2
d_gene: -
len: 12

CDR3nt: TGTGCCAGCAGTGACTCCTTGCGACAGGGGGAAGGCTACGAGCAGTACTTC
CDR3aa: CASSDSLRQGEGYEQYF
v_gene: TRBV6-4
abundance: few
j_gene: TRBJ2-7
d_gene: TRBD1
len: 17

CDR3nt: TGTGCCAGCTCAAGTCGGACAGGGGTGACCGGGGAGCTGTTTTTT
CDR3aa: CASSSRTGVTGELFF
v_gene: TRBV9
abundance: many
j_gene: TRBJ2-2
d_gene: TRBD1
len: 15

CDR3nt: TGTACCAGCAGTGAAGCAAGTTCGGGACAGGTCAATCAGCCCCAGCATTTT
CDR3aa: CTSSEASSGQVNQPQHF
v_gene: TRBV2
abundance: few
j_gene: TRBJ1-5
d_gene: TRBD1
len: 17

CDR3nt: TGTGCCATCAATGGTCGACAGGGAGAGACCCAGTACTTC
CDR3aa: CAINGRQGETQYF
v_gene: TRBV10-3
abundance: many
j_gene: TRBJ2-5
d_gene: TRBD1
len: 13